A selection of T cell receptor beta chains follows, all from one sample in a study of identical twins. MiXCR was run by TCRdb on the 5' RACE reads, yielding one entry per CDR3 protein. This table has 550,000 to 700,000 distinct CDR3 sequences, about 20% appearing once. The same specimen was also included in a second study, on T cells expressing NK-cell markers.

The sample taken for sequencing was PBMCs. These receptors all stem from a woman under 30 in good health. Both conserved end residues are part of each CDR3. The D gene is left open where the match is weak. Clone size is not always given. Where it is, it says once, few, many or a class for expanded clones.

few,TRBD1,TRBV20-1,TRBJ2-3,TGCAGTGCTAGATACCGTAAGGGACAGCTCTACACAGATACGCAGTATTTT,CSARYRKGQLYTDTQYF
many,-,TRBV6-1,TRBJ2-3,TGTGCCACTACAGGATTTGGCACAGATACGCAGTATTTT,CATTGFGTDTQYF
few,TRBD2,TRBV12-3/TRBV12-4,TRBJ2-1,TGTGCCAGCAGCCGGACTAGCGGCGTCAATGAGCAGTTCTTC,CASSRTSGVNEQFF
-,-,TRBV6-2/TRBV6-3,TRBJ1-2,TGTGCCAGCAGCCGCGGCCCCGGGACCCACTATGGCTACACCTTC,CASSRGPGTHYGYTF
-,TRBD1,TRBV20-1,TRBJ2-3,TGCAGTGCTAGCCCCTATACAGGGGTTGGAGATACGCAGTATTTT,CSASPYTGVGDTQYF
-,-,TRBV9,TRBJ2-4,TGTGCCAGCAGCGGGGATAGGGACGGGCTAGCCAAAAACATTCAGTACTTC,CASSGDRDGLAKNIQYF
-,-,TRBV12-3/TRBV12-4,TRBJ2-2,TGTGCCAGCAGCCCCCTTCGATGGGACGGGGAGCTGTTTTTT,CASSPLRWDGELFF
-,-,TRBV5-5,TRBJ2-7,TGTGCCAGCACTCCTCCAGGGTACGAGCAGTACTTC,CASTPPGYEQYF
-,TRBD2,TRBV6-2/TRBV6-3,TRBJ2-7,TGTGCCAGCAGTGACGGTGGACTAGCGGGAGGTGAGCAGTACTTC,CASSDGGLAGGEQYF
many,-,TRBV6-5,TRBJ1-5,TGTGCCAGCAGTTACAGGGGTAGCAATCAGCCCCAGCATTTT,CASSYRGSNQPQHF
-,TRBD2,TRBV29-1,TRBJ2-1,TGCAGCGTTTTACGACTAGCGGGAGGGGTACTCTCCTACAATGAGCAGTTCTTC,CSVLRLAGGVLSYNEQFF
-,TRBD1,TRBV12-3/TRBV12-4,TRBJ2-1,TGTGCCAGCACCCTAGACAGGGAAGTTAGGTATGAGCAGTTCTTC,CASTLDREVRYEQFF
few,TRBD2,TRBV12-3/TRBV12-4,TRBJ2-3,TGTGCCAGCAGTTTTACTAGCGGGAGTTCAGATACGCAGTATTTT,CASSFTSGSSDTQYF
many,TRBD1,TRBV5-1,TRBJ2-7,TGCGCCAGCAGCTTGGAATTCAGGGGGCCCTCCTACGAGCAGTACTTC,CASSLEFRGPSYEQYF
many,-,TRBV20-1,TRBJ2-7,TGCAGTGCTGCCCGGGCCCAGGCAGGCCACGAGCAGTACTTC,CSAARAQAGHEQYF
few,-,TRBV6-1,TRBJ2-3,TGTGCCACTAAGATTGGATTTGCGGCAGATACGCAGTATTTT,CATKIGFAADTQYF
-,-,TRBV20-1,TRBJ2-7,TGCAGTGCTAGAGCCCTCCAGGGCTACGAGCAGTACTTC,CSARALQGYEQYF
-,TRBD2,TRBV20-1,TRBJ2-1,TGCAGTGCTAGGTCCTCACTAGCGGGGCCAGAGTTCTTC,CSARSSLAGPEFF
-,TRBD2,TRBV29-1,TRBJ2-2,TGCAGCGTTCTTTCGACTAGCCCCCTAACCTTCGCGAACACCGGGGAGCTGTTTTTT,CSVLSTSPLTFANTGELFF
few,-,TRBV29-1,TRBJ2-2,TGCAGCGTTGAGCAAATCACCGGGGAGCTGTTTTTT,CSVEQITGELFF
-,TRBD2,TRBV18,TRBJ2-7,TGTGCCAGCTCACCACCTCTAGCGGGAGACCACGAGCAGTACTTC,CASSPPLAGDHEQYF
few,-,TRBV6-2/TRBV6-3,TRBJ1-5,TGTGCCAGCAGTTCGGGACGGCTAAGCAATCAGCCCCAGCATTTT,CASSSGRLSNQPQHF
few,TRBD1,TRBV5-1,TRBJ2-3,TGCGCCAGCAGCTCTACCGGGACAGGGGAGACGGATACGCAGTATTTT,CASSSTGTGETDTQYF
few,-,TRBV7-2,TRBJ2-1,TGTGCCAGCAGCTTAACTGGAACCCGTTCCTACAATGAGCAGTTCTTC,CASSLTGTRSYNEQFF
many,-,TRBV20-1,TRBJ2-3,TGCAGTGCTAGAGAGGTTGGGGGGTTTGGAGTTACGCAGTATTTT,CSAREVGGFGVTQYF
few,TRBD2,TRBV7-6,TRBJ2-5,TGTGCCAGCAGCTTAAGGCCGGGAGGGGAGACCCAGTACTTC,CASSLRPGGETQYF
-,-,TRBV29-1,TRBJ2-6,TGCAGCGTTGAAGATCCAGTGTTTGGGGCCAACGTCCTGACTTTC,CSVEDPVFGANVLTF
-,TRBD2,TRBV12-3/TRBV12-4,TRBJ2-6,TGTGCCAGCAGTTCGGGGGGGCCGAGCGGGGCCAACGTCCTGACTTTC,CASSSGGPSGANVLTF
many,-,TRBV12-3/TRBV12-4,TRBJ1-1,TGTGCCAGCAGTTTACAGGGTAGCTACACTGAAGCTTTCTTT,CASSLQGSYTEAFF
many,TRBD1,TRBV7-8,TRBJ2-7,TGTGCCAGCAGCTTGTACCAGGGGGCCTCCTACGAGCAGTACTTC,CASSLYQGASYEQYF
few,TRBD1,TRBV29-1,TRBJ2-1,TGCAGCGTTGGGGGACAGGGGATCACCTACAATGAGCAGTTCTTC,CSVGGQGITYNEQFF
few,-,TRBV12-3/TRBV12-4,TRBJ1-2,TGTGCCAGCAGTTATACCCTTAACTATGGCTACACCTTC,CASSYTLNYGYTF
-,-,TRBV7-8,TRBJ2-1,TGTGCCAGCAGCTTTGAAAGGGAGGATGAGCAGTTCTTC,CASSFEREDEQFF
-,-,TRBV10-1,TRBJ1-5,TGCGCCAGCCCTCTCACGGCAGGAATTCAGCCCCAGCATTTT,CASPLTAGIQPQHF